What follows describes a single TCR beta chain. The data were produced by immunoSEQ multiplex PCR, yet TCRdb's version contains in-frame clones alone and is incomplete. The table shows 150,000 or so clones, with 75% to 80% occurring only once. The study recruited people aged roughly 18 to 95 years across approximately 25 US areas. All recovered Cohort 3 donors got two negative PCRs, got clearance, or saw symptom resolution. The entry originates in a study of blood T cell repertoires in COVID-19. Study-wide background: The United States, Italy and Spain provided the acute and convalescent COVID-19 samples. T cells, B-cell-depleted T cells, or PBMCs provided the cDNA or gDNA that served as material.

The V gene lost 2 bases and the J gene lost 7 bases, with 12 bases spanning the gap. The germline V gene has CDR1 LNHDA and CDR2 SQIVND (reference sequence). This CDR3 contains 14 residues. The sequence derives from a woman in her fifties or sixties who had recovered from COVID-19. This sequence joins TRBV19 and TRBJ2-1, with TRBD2 as a possible D gene (5 bases). Sequencing used PBMCs or T cells enriched from blood (not recorded which). CDR3 sequence reads: CASSITGGLNEQFF. CDR3 nucleotides: TGTGCCAGTAGTATAACTGGCGGGTTGAATGAGCAGTTCTTC.